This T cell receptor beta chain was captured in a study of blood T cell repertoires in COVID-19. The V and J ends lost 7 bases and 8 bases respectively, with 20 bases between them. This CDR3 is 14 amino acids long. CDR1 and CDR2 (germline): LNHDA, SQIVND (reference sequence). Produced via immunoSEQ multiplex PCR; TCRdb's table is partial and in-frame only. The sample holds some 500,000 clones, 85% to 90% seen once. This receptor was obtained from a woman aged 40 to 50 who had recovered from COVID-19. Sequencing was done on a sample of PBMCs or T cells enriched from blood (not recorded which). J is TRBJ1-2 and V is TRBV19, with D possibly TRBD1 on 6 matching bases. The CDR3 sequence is CASTIQQGSPGYTF. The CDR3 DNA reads TGTGCCAGTACTATCCAACAGGGCAGTCCGGGCTACACCTTC.